The rows below give T cell receptor beta chains drawn from one sample of a study of OX40 agonist ivuxolimab in advanced cancers. Sequencing was performed with immunoSEQ multiplex PCR; in TCRdb, only in-frame clones are kept and a portion is missing. The data show around 33,000 clones, with about nine tenths seen just once and approximately 9.1% held by the top ten. Material: CD4+ or CD8+ T cells sorted from blood, obtained in a trial of the OX40 agonist ivuxolimab. These receptor sequences come from an adult with an advanced solid tumor such as melanoma, head and neck, liver or kidney cancer. The CDR3 runs from the conserved cysteine through the conserved F or W. The D gene is left open where the match is weak. Clone size is not always given. Where it is, it says once, few, many or a class for expanded clones.

j_call,v_call,d_call,clone_size,cdr3_aa,cdr3_nt
TRBJ1-1,TRBV5-8,-,-,CASSLVGEAFF,TGTGCCAGCAGCTTGGTAGGTGAAGCTTTCTTT
TRBJ2-1,TRBV7-2,-,-,CASSQARVGDEQFF,TGTGCCAGCAGCCAGGCAAGGGTGGGCGATGAGCAGTTCTTC
TRBJ2-3,TRBV5-6,-,-,CASSLITDTQYF,TGTGCCAGCAGCTTGATAACAGATACGCAGTATTTT
TRBJ1-1,TRBV15,-,-,CATREDRWVMNTEAFF,TGTGCCACCAGAGAGGACAGATGGGTAATGAACACTGAAGCTTTCTTT
TRBJ2-2,TRBV9,-,-,CASSVGGGVLTGELFF,TGTGCCAGCAGCGTAGGAGGAGGGGTGCTCACCGGGGAGCTGTTTTTT
TRBJ2-7,TRBV14,TRBD2,-,CASSDSGSSYEQYF,TGTGCCAGCAGCGACAGCGGGAGCTCCTACGAGCAGTACTTC
TRBJ1-6,TRBV5-1,-,-,CASSLGSGEGSPLHF,TGCGCCAGCAGCTTGGGTTCAGGGGAGGGCTCACCCCTCCACTTT
TRBJ1-5,TRBV5-4,TRBD1,-,CASSVSGGGFNQPQHF,TGTGCCAGCAGCGTGTCAGGGGGGGGGTTCAATCAGCCCCAGCATTTT
TRBJ2-7,TRBV28,-,-,CASRTIGGRDSYEQYF,TGTGCCAGCAGGACGATTGGGGGCAGAGACTCCTACGAGCAGTACTTC
TRBJ2-1,TRBV6-5,TRBD2,-,CASSYSRLAGREQFF,TGTGCCAGCAGTTACTCGAGGCTAGCGGGACGGGAGCAGTTCTTC
TRBJ2-1,TRBV7-3,TRBD2,-,CASSLRLAGGSMDEQFF,TGTGCCAGCAGCCTACGACTAGCGGGAGGGTCGATGGATGAGCAGTTCTTC
TRBJ1-2,TRBV19,-,-,CASKTGTWVGYTF,TGTGCCTCGAAGACGGGGACCTGGGTTGGCTACACCTTC
TRBJ1-2,TRBV18,TRBD1,-,CASSSTQGAYGYTF,TGTGCCAGCTCATCTACACAGGGGGCCTATGGCTACACCTTC
TRBJ2-5,TRBV5-1,TRBD2,-,CASSLAPLAGGLETQYF,TGCGCCAGCAGCTTGGCCCCTCTAGCGGGAGGGTTGGAGACCCAGTACTTC
TRBJ2-3,TRBV5-1,TRBD1,-,CASSTNNRGRTDTQYF,TGCGCCAGCAGCACGAATAACAGGGGTCGCACAGATACGCAGTATTTT
TRBJ2-3,TRBV5-1,TRBD1,-,CASSSGQGWNTQYF,TGCGCCAGCAGCTCGGGACAGGGGTGGAATACGCAGTATTTT
TRBJ1-2,TRBV7-9,-,-,CASRTGSMGGYTF,TGTGCCAGCAGAACAGGGTCAATGGGTGGCTACACCTTC
TRBJ1-5,TRBV6-5,-,-,CASSYTRVDQPQHF,TGTGCCAGCAGTTACACGAGGGTGGATCAGCCCCAGCATTTT
TRBJ2-6,TRBV7-2,-,-,CASSFARLSSGANVLTF,TGTGCCAGCAGCTTCGCCAGATTAAGCTCTGGGGCCAACGTCCTGACTTTC
TRBJ2-7,TRBV28,-,once,CASSPHSGYEQYF,TGTGCCAGCAGCCCCCACAGCGGATACGAGCAGTACTTC
TRBJ1-4,TRBV11-2,TRBD1,-,CASSLGTGDGKLFF,TGTGCCAGCAGCTTAGGGACAGGGGATGGGAAACTGTTTTTT
TRBJ1-2,TRBV19,-,-,CASGTGTVRDYTF,TGTGCCAGTGGGACCGGGACGGTCCGCGACTACACCTTC
TRBJ2-7,TRBV20-1,-,-,CSAALGYEQYF,TGCAGTGCTGCACTTGGCTACGAGCAGTACTTC
TRBJ2-7,TRBV28,-,-,CASNSEGVLYEQYF,TGTGCCAGCAACTCAGAGGGGGTTCTCTACGAGCAGTACTTC
TRBJ2-7,TRBV2,-,-,CASSDTRPRGQYF,TGTGCCAGCAGCGATACCCGGCCGAGGGGGCAGTACTTC
TRBJ2-1,TRBV11-2,TRBD2,-,CASSPRTSGYYNEQFF,TGTGCCAGCAGCCCCAGGACTAGCGGTTACTACAATGAGCAGTTCTTC
TRBJ2-3,TRBV6-4,TRBD1,-,CASSDSTGGADTQYF,TGTGCCAGCAGTGACTCGACAGGGGGCGCAGATACGCAGTATTTT
TRBJ1-1,TRBV2,-,-,CASSISGTASFF,TGTGCCAGCTCGATCTCCGGGACCGCTAGTTTCTTT
TRBJ2-3,TRBV4-3,-,-,CASSQASISALTDTQYF,TGCGCCAGCAGCCAAGCATCCATATCGGCGCTAACAGATACGCAGTATTTT
TRBJ1-2,TRBV5-1,-,once,CASSWGGLESGGYTF,TGCGCCAGCAGCTGGGGGGGCCTCGAGAGTGGTGGCTACACCTTC
TRBJ1-4,TRBV19,TRBD1,-,CASRETQGLSEKLFF,TGTGCCAGTAGGGAAACACAGGGGCTTAGTGAAAAACTGTTTTTT
TRBJ2-3,TRBV7-2,-,once,CASSLDPGTDTQYF,TGTGCCAGCAGCCTGGACCCTGGAACAGATACGCAGTATTTT
TRBJ1-4,TRBV28,-,-,CASSFRNSGVSF,TGTGCCAGCAGTTTCCGAAACTCAGGGGTTTCTTTT
TRBJ1-2,TRBV4-3,-,-,CASSPQSGDYGYTF,TGCGCCAGCAGCCCCCAATCGGGGGACTATGGCTACACCTTC
TRBJ2-2,TRBV13,TRBD1,-,CASSAAWTGGFFTGELFF,TGTGCCAGCAGCGCCGCTTGGACAGGGGGCTTTTTCACCGGGGAGCTGTTTTTT
TRBJ2-3,TRBV9,TRBD2,-,CASSPTSGPSTDTQYF,TGTGCCAGCAGCCCCACTAGCGGTCCTAGCACAGATACGCAGTATTTT
TRBJ2-3,TRBV7-3,-,-,CASSLNQGTDTQYF,TGTGCCAGCAGCTTAAATCAGGGAACAGATACGCAGTATTTT
TRBJ1-5,TRBV10-3,TRBD1,-,CASRDRDSNQPQHF,TGTGCCAGCCGGGACAGGGATAGCAATCAGCCCCAGCATTTT
TRBJ2-1,TRBV11-2,TRBD1,-,CASSPRDSTYNEQFF,TGTGCCAGCAGCCCCCGGGACAGCACCTACAATGAGCAGTTCTTC
TRBJ2-7,TRBV7-2,-,-,CASSSTSYEQYF,TGTGCCAGCAGCTCAACTAGCTACGAGCAGTACTTC
TRBJ2-7,TRBV5-1,-,medium-sized,CASSWGPGEQYF,TGCGCCAGCAGCTGGGGGCCGGGGGAGCAGTACTTC
TRBJ1-5,TRBV7-6,TRBD1,few,CASSRDSILGPQHF,TGTGCCAGCAGCCGGGACAGTATATTAGGGCCCCAGCATTTT
TRBJ2-7,TRBV25-1,-,-,CASSEADSPYEQYF,TGTGCCAGCAGTGAAGCGGACAGCCCCTACGAGCAGTACTTC
TRBJ2-7,TRBV28,-,-,CASSLRYEQYF,TGTGCCAGCAGTTTACGGTACGAGCAGTACTTC
TRBJ2-5,TRBV15,-,-,CATSREFRETQYF,TGTGCCACCAGCAGAGAGTTCAGAGAGACCCAGTACTTC
TRBJ2-7,TRBV14,-,-,CASSQELRGEQYF,TGTGCCAGCAGCCAAGAGTTGAGGGGAGAGCAGTACTTC